This T cell receptor beta chain was sequenced during a study of cytomegalovirus exposure and HLA in healthy donors. Amplification used 60 Vbeta primers and 13 Jbeta primers. The table came from immunoSEQ multiplex PCR; TCRdb's copy has only in-frame clones and leaves some out. The table lists fewer than 150,000 clones, about 80% of them singletons. Specimen: PBMCs. This sequence originates from a male donor in good health and CMV-seronegative.

CDR3 sequence: CASSVYGYTF. The CDR3 nucleotides read TGTGCCAGCTCCGTCTATGGCTACACCTTC. This chain links TRBV21-1 with TRBJ1-2. TRBV21-1 is termed a pseudogene. CDR3 length: 10 residues.